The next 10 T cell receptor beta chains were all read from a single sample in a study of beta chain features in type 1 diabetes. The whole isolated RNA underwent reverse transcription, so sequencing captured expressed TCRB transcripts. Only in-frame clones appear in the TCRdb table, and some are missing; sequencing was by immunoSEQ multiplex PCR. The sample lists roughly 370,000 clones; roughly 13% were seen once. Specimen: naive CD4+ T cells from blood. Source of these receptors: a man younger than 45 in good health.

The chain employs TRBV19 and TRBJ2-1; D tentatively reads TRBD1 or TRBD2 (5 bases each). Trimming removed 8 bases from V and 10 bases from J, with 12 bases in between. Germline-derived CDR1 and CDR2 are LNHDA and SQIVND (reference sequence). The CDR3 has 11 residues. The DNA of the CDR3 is TGTGCCAGTCAACTAGGGGTCGAGCAGTTCTTC. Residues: CASQLGVEQFF.

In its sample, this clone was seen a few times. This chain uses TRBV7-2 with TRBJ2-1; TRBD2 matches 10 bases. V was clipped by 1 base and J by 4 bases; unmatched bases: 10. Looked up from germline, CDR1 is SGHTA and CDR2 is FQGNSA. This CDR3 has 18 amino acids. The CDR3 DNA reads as TGTGCCAGCAGCTTAGAGTCCCTAGCGGGGGTTTTATACAATGAGCAGTTCTTC. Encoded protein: CASSLESLAGVLYNEQFF.

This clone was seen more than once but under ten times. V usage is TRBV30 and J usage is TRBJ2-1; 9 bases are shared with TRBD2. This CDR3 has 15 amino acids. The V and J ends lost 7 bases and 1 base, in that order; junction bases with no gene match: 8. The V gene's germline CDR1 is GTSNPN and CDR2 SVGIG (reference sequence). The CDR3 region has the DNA TGTGCCTCAGCTAGACTAGCGGCTTCCTACAATGAGCAGTTCTTC. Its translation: CASARLAASYNEQFF.

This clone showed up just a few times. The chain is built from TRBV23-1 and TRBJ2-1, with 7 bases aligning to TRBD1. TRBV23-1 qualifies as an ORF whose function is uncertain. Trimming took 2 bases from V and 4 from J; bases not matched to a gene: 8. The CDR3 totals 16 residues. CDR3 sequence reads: CASSQTRDSQYNEQFF. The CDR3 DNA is TGCGCCAGCAGTCAAACCCGGGACAGCCAATACAATGAGCAGTTCTTC.

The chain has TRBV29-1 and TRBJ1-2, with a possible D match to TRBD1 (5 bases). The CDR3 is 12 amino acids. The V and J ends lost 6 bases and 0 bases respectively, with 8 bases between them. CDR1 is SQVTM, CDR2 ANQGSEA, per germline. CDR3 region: CSVAGSNYGYTF. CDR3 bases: TGCAGCGTCGCAGGGTCTAACTATGGCTACACCTTC.

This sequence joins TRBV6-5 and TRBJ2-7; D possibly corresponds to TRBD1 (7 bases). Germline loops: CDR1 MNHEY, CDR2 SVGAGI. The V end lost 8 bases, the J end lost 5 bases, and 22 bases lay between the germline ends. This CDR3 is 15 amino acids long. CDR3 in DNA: TGTGCCAGCGACAGGGAGGCAAAGCGTGGGCACGAGCAGTACTTC. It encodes CASDREAKRGHEQYF.

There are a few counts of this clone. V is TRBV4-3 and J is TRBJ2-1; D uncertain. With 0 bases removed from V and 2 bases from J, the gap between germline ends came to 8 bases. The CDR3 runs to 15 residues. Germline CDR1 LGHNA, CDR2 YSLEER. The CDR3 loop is CASSQEAVPYNEQFF. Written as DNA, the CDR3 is TGCGCCAGCAGCCAAGAGGCAGTGCCCTACAATGAGCAGTTCTTC.

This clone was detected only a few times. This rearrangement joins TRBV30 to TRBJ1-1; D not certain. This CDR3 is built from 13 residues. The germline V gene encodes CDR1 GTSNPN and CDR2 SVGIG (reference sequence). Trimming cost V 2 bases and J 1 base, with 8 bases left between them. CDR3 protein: CAWSKRENTEAFF. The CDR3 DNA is TGTGCCTGGAGTAAGAGGGAGAACACTGAAGCTTTCTTT.

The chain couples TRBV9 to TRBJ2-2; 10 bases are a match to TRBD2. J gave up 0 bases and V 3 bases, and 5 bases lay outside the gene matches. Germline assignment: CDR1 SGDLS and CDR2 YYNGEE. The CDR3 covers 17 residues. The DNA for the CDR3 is TGTGCCAGCAGCGCGAAGACTAGCGGGCCGAACACCGGGGAGCTGTTTTTT. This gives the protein CASSAKTSGPNTGELFF.

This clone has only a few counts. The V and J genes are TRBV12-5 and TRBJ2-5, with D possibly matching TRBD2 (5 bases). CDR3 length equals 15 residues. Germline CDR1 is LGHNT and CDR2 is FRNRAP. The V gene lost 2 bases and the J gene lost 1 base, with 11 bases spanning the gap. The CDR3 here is CASGLMGRLQETQYF. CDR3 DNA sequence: TGTGCTAGTGGTTTGATGGGGAGACTCCAAGAGACCCAGTACTTC.